Described below is a single T cell receptor beta chain sequence and its context. The data derive from a study of shared clonotypes between healthy human individuals. Study overall: Two female and a few male donors aged 18 to 49 were enrolled.

Execution of the assay was at deep level. This table comes from immunoSEQ multiplex PCR, and its TCRdb copy is limited to in-frame clones, with some not included. Here the sample spans 470,000 or so clones, 81% being singletons. Germline V gene lookup returns CDR1 ENHRY and CDR2 SYGVKD. This CDR3 has 13 amino acids. Trimming took off 10 bases at V and 8 bases at J, with 18 bases between the two ends. Sample: PBMCs. This sequence joins TRBV10-3 and TRBJ2-1, with D possibly being TRBD2 (6 bases). This receptor was taken from a woman between 40 and 50 years old in good health. Some clones in this sample may be carry-over from other donors' samples. CDR3 bases: TGTGCCACCCAGGGCGGGAAGGGTGATGAGCAGTTCTTC. Residues: CATQGGKGDEQFF.